A single sample gave rise to the 14 T cell receptor beta chains below, sequenced in a study of CD8+ T cells in alopecia areata. Sequencing used cDNA as its template, made by extracting RNA and reverse transcribing it. Sequenced by immunoSEQ multiplex PCR; TCRdb stores in-frame clones only, minus some. The table lists about 200,000 clones, under 75% of them singletons, with roughly 1.4% in the top ten. Documented treatment: oral pan-JAK inhibitor, 5-10 mg twice daily. Here the sequenced sample was CD4+ T cells sorted from blood, taken at week 4, from a patient treated with tofacitinib. The receptors here all came from a human donor with alopecia areata.

Here the CDR3 reads CASSYSDSEAFF. The CDR3 DNA is TGTGCCAGCAGTTACTCGGACAGTGAAGCTTTCTTT. The V gene is TRBV6-6, the J gene TRBJ1-1; D is perhaps TRBD1 (6 bases). The CDR3 loop spans 12 amino acids. Germline V gene lookup returns CDR1 MNHNY and CDR2 SVGAGI (reference sequence). The V end lost 0 bases, the J end lost 7 bases, and 6 bases lay between the germline ends.

The chain joins TRBV6-1 to TRBJ2-7; the match to TRBD1 covers 9 bases. In germline, CDR1 is MNHNS, CDR2 SASEGT. The CDR3 consists of 15 residues. The ends lost 6 bases at V and 3 bases at J; junction bases unmatched: 9. The DNA of the CDR3 is TGTGCCAGCAGATTACCGGGACAGGGAGGCTACGAGCAGTACTTC. It translates to CASRLPGQGGYEQYF.

This chain links TRBV30 with TRBJ1-4; TRBD1 aligns across 9 bases. This CDR3 contains 14 residues. Germline assignment: CDR1 GTSNPN and CDR2 SVGIG (reference sequence). The V segment lost 2 bases and the J segment 5 bases; nucleotides outside the gene matches: 3. The CDR3 region is CAWSSGTGNEKLFF. CDR3 nucleotides: TGTGCCTGGAGTTCCGGGACAGGGAATGAAAAACTGTTTTTT.

This clone has a count of ten or more. The chain carries TRBV18 and TRBJ2-3; D might be TRBD2 (6 bases). The length of the CDR3 is 16 residues. The germline CDR1 and CDR2 sequences are KGHSH and LQKENI. V was cut by 3 bases and J by 2 bases, with 15 bases left in between. The CDR3 spells CASSPRAGQITDTQYF. The CDR3 DNA is TGTGCCAGCTCACCCAGAGCGGGCCAAATCACAGATACGCAGTATTTT.

This clone has more than one count but fewer than ten. This chain uses TRBV27 with TRBJ2-7, with 7 bases identical to TRBD2. Germline CDR1 MNHEY, CDR2 SMNVEV (reference sequence). V was pared by 6 bases and J by 2 bases, with 7 bases of the junction left unmatched. The CDR3 covers 14 residues. CDR3 in DNA: TGTGCCAGCAGAAACGCCGGGGGGACCTACGAGCAGTACTTC. It is translated as CASRNAGGTYEQYF.

V usage is TRBV7-2 and J usage is TRBJ1-5; weak D call: TRBD1 (5 bases). CDR1 and CDR2 from the germline V gene are SGHTA and FQGNSA. V gave up 5 bases and J gave up 5 bases, with 13 bases separating them. The length of the CDR3 is 14 residues. The CDR3 is CASSVGRVYQPQHF. The CDR3 bases are TGTGCCAGCAGCGTGGGCAGGGTTTATCAGCCCCAGCATTTT.

The V and J genes are TRBV6-5 and TRBJ1-1, with 10 nucleotides matching TRBD1. This CDR3 is 14 amino acids long. Trimming took 5 bases from V and 5 from J; bases not matched to a gene: 5. Germline V gene lookup returns CDR1 MNHEY and CDR2 SVGAGI. The CDR3 DNA sequence: TGTGCCAGCAGTATGGGACAGGGGTTAACTGAAGCTTTCTTT. Its protein is CASSMGQGLTEAFF.

This chain joins TRBV18 and TRBJ1-2, with D tentatively TRBD1 (6 bases). The CDR3 is made up of 13 amino acids. Germline loops: CDR1 KGHSH, CDR2 LQKENI. Trimming removed 4 bases at V and 8 bases at J, with 14 bases between. CDR3 sequence: CASSHRQAEGYTF. The DNA of the CDR3 is TGTGCCAGCTCACACCGACAGGCCGAGGGCTACACCTTC.

The rearrangement uses TRBV4-3 and TRBJ1-2, with a tentative D call TRBD1 (6 bases). The CDR3 covers 16 residues. V was trimmed by 0 bases and J by 4 bases, leaving 15 bases between them. Germline values: CDR1 LGHNA, CDR2 YSLEER. The CDR3 is CASSQEFRGGSYGYTF. CDR3 bases: TGCGCCAGCAGCCAAGAATTTAGAGGGGGGAGCTATGGCTACACCTTC.

This chain links TRBV27 with TRBJ1-4; TRBD1 is a possible D gene (6 bases). Germline CDR1 MNHEY, CDR2 SMNVEV (reference sequence). The CDR3 is 13 amino acids. Trimming took off 3 bases at V and 5 bases at J, with 7 bases between the two ends. The CDR3 nucleotides read TGTGCCAGCAGTTTGGGACACAATGAAAAACTGTTTTTT. This gives the protein CASSLGHNEKLFF.

The chain employs TRBV11-2 and TRBJ2-5; maybe TRBD2 (5 bases). The CDR3 loop spans 13 amino acids. Trimming took 7 bases from V and 1 from J, leaving 10 bases between them. Germline CDR1 and CDR2: SGHAT and FQNNGV. CDR3 DNA: TGTGCCAGCACCTTCGGGATCCAAGAGACCCAGTACTTC. Protein: CASTFGIQETQYF.

This clone has more than one count but fewer than ten. The chain has TRBV7-2 and TRBJ1-1, with unresolved D. With 5 bases removed from V and 5 bases from J, the gap between germline ends came to 6 bases. The CDR3 totals 11 residues. Germline-derived CDR1 and CDR2 are SGHTA and FQGNSA. CDR3: CASSPFTEAFF. The CDR3 coding sequence is TGTGCCAGCAGCCCCTTTACTGAAGCTTTCTTT.

Concerning this clone: The same CDR3 also results from other DNA sequences found in this sample. The rearrangement joins TRBV30 to TRBJ1-5; 9 nucleotides line up with TRBD1. The CDR3 runs to 13 residues. Germline V gene data show CDR1 as GTSNPN and CDR2 as SVGIG (reference sequence). J was trimmed by 4 bases and V by 3 bases; bases with no gene match: 1. CDR3 sequence: CAWSDRGNQPQHF. CDR3 DNA: TGTGCCTGGAGCGACAGGGGGAATCAGCCCCAGCATTTT.

This clone was recorded a few times. The chain uses TRBV7-2 and TRBJ1-1, with D unclear. CDR1 SGHTA and CDR2 FQGNSA come from the germline V gene. The CDR3 has 14 residues. The ends were cut back, 1 base at V and 11 bases at J, with 17 bases in the middle. Written as DNA, the CDR3 is TGTGCCAGCAGCTTAGATCGGCAAAGTGTTGTGGCTTTCTTT. It specifies CASSLDRQSVVAFF.